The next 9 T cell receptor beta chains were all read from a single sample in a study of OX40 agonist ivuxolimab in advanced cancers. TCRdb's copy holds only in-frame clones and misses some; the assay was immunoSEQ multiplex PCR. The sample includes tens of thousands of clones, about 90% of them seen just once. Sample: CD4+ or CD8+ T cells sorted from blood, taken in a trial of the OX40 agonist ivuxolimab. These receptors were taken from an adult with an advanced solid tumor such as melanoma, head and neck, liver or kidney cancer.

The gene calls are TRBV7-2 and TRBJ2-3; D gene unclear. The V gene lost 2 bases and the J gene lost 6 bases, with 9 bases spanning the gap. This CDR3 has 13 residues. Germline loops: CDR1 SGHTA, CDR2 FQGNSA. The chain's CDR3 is CASSLNMYDTQYF. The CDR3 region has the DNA TGTGCCAGCAGCTTAAACATGTATGATACGCAGTATTTT. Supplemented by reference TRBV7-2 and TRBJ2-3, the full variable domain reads GAGVSQSPSNKVTEKGKDVELRCDPISGHTALYWYRQSLGQGLEFLIYFQGNSAPDKSGLPSDRFSAERTGGSVSTLTIQRTQQEDSAVYLCASSLNMYDTQYFGPGTRLTVL.

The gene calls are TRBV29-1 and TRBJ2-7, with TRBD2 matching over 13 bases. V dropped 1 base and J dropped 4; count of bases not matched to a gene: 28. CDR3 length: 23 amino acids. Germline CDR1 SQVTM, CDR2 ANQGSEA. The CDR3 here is CSVEVLLRDRGAGLAGTSYEQYF. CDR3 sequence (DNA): TGCAGCGTTGAAGTCTTACTCCGGGACAGGGGCGCGGGACTAGCGGGGACCAGTTACGAGCAGTACTTC.

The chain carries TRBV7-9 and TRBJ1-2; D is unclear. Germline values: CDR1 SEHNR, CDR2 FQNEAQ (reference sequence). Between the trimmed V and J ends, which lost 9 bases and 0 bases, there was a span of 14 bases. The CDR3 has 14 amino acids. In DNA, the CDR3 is TGTGCCAGTAACCAGGACCCTCCTAACTATGGCTACACCTTC. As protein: CASNQDPPNYGYTF.

CDR3 residues: CASSGSGGTYQETQYF. DNA for the CDR3: TGTGCCAGCAGCGGTAGCGGGGGGACCTACCAAGAGACCCAGTACTTC. The chain combines TRBV9 with TRBJ2-5; 10 bases match TRBD2. The CDR3 is made up of 16 amino acids. V lost 3 bases, J lost 0 bases, and 5 bases stayed unmatched. Germline-derived CDR1 and CDR2 are SGDLS and YYNGEE.

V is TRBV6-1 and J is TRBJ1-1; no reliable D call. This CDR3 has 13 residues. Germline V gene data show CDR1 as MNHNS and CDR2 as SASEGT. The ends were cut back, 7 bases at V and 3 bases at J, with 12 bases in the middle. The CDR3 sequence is CASTEGRDTEAFF. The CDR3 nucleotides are TGTGCCAGCACCGAGGGTCGAGACACTGAAGCTTTCTTT.

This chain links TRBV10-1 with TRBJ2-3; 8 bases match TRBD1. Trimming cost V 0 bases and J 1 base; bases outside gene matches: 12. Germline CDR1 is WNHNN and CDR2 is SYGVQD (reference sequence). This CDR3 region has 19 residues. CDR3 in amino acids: CASSESSQGATTRTDTQYF. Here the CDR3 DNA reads TGCGCCAGCAGTGAGTCTAGTCAGGGGGCGACGACGCGCACAGATACGCAGTATTTT.

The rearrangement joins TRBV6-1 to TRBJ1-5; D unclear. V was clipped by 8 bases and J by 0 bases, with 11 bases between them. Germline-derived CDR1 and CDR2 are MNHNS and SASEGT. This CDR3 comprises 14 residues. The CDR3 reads CASAYGYSNQPQHF. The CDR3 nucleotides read TGTGCCAGCGCTTATGGATATAGCAATCAGCCCCAGCATTTT.

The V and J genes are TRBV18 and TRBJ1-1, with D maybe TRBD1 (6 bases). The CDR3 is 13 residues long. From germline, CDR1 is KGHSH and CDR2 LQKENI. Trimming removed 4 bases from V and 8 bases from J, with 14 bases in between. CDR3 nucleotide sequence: TGTGCCAGCTCACTTAGCGGACAGAGCGAAGCTTTCTTT. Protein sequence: CASSLSGQSEAFF.

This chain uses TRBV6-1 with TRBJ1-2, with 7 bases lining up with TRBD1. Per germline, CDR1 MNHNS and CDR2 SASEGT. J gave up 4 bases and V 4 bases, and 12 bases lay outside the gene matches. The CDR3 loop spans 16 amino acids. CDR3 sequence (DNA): TGTGCCAGCAGTGTGGGGACAATAGGGGGCCCCTATGGCTACACCTTC. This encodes CASSVGTIGGPYGYTF.